The 8 T cell receptor beta chains given below trace back to one sample, sequenced in a study of T cell repertoires in cytomegalovirus infection. TCRdb re-called the reads through MiXCR, storing one row per CDR3 protein. Of a few hundred thousand distinct CDR3 sequences listed, around 27% are singletons. Material: PBMCs. These receptors came from a human donor in good health (CMV status not recorded). Some clones in this sample may be carry-over from other donors' samples.

V and J are TRBV28 and TRBJ2-4, with 7 positions matching TRBD1. The germline V gene has CDR1 MDHEN and CDR2 SYDVKM. V lost 6 bases to trimming and J lost 0 bases; unmatched junction nucleotides: 8. This CDR3 is built from 16 residues. The CDR3 DNA reads TGTGCCAGCAGCATTGACCAGGGGGTAGCCAAAAACATTCAGTACTTC. Amino acid sequence: CASSIDQGVAKNIQYF. Complete variable domain (other parts from reference TRBV28 and TRBJ2-4): DVKVTQSSRYLVKRTGEKVFLECVQDMDHENMFWYRQDPGLGLRLIYFSYDVKMKEKGDIPEGYSVSREKKERFSLILESASTNQTSMYLCASSIDQGVAKNIQYFGAGTRLSVL.

V usage is TRBV2 and J usage is TRBJ1-1; 8 nucleotides line up with TRBD1. Germline loops: CDR1 SNHLY, CDR2 FYNNEI. Trimming removed 3 bases from V and 4 bases from J; junction bases left unmatched: 4. The CDR3 loop spans 14 amino acids. CDR3 in amino acids: CASSDQGATTEAFF. CDR3 coding DNA: TGTGCCAGCAGTGATCAGGGGGCGACCACTGAAGCTTTCTTT.

The genes are TRBV7-2 and TRBJ2-7, with 14 bases fitting TRBD2. This CDR3 has 16 residues. Germline V lookup: CDR1 SGHTA, CDR2 FQGNSA. Germline trimming cut 6 bases from V and 4 bases from J; bases unmatched to any gene: 8. CDR3 sequence (DNA): TGTGCCAGCAGACCGGGACTAGCGGGGGCCCTTTACGAGCAGTACTTC. The encoded protein is CASRPGLAGALYEQYF.

This chain joins TRBV5-6 and TRBJ2-7; maybe TRBD1 (8 bases). The CDR3 runs to 14 residues. Trimming pared 4 bases from V and 6 bases from J, leaving 17 bases between. Germline V gene sequence: CDR1 SGHDT, CDR2 YYEEEE. CDR3 bases: TGTGCCAGCAGCCTGACAGGGGAGGGCTCCGAGCAGTACGTC. Protein: CASSLTGEGSEQYV.

This clonotype was detected ten times or more. The chain couples TRBV6-1 to TRBJ1-4; 10 bases map to TRBD1. CDR1 is MNHNS, CDR2 SASEGT, per germline. After removal of 5 bases from V and 0 bases from J, the junction contained 12 bases not matched to a gene. CDR3 length: 19 amino acids. The CDR3 nucleotides are TGTGCCAGCAGTCTCCGGGACAGGGGTTTTTCGGCAACTAATGAAAAACTGTTTTTT. This encodes CASSLRDRGFSATNEKLFF.

This clonotype has only a few counts. This chain uses TRBV30 with TRBJ2-2; D not certain. Trimming cost V 0 bases and J 7 bases, with 6 bases left between them. The CDR3 spans 12 residues. Germline V gene lookup returns CDR1 GTSNPN and CDR2 SVGIG (reference sequence). CDR3 DNA: TGTGCCTGGAGTGTAAGGATCGGGGAGCTGTTTTTT. The encoded protein is CAWSVRIGELFF. The complete variable domain, with remaining parts taken from reference TRBV30 and TRBJ2-2, reads SQTIHQWPATLVQPVGSPLSLECTVEGTSNPNLYWYRQAAGRGLQLLFYSVGIGQISSEVPQNLSASRPQDRQFILSSKKLLLSDSGFYLCAWSVRIGELFFGEGSRLTVL.

Only a few counts were recorded for this clonotype. This chain links TRBV20-1 with TRBJ2-7, with 7 bases matching TRBD1. Germline lookup yields CDR1 DFQATT and CDR2 SNEGSKA (reference sequence). CDR3 length equals 16 residues. Trimming removed 5 bases from V and 3 bases from J; junction bases left unmatched: 16. CDR3 residues: CSALPATGRLDYEQYF. CDR3 in DNA: TGCAGTGCTCTCCCCGCGACAGGGCGGTTGGACTACGAGCAGTACTTC.

This chain joins TRBV5-1 and TRBJ2-7, with 10 bases that match TRBD2. Trimming at V came to 3 bases and at J to 7 bases, leaving 1 base not matched to a gene. Germline CDR1 and CDR2: SGHRS and YFSETQ. This CDR3 has 12 residues. The DNA of the CDR3 is TGCGCCAGCAGCTCGACTAGCGGGGAGCAGTACTTC. It is translated as CASSSTSGEQYF. Full variable domain (outside the CDR3, taken from reference TRBV5-1 and TRBJ2-7): KAGVTQTPRYLIKTRGQQVTLSCSPISGHRSVSWYQQTPGQGLQFLFEYFSETQRNKGNFPGRFSGRQFSNSRSEMNVSTLELGDSALYLCASSSTSGEQYFGPGTRLTVT.